The 6 T cell receptor beta chains reported below all come from one sample, sequenced in a study of cytomegalovirus exposure and HLA in healthy donors. The PCR employed 60 Vbeta primers together with 13 Jbeta primers. TCRdb's table, derived via immunoSEQ multiplex PCR, lists solely in-frame clones and lacks some. This repertoire shows 75,000 to 95,000 clones, about 87% found once; its top ten account for around 2.5%. The material sequenced was PBMCs. These receptors came from a man in his late teens or twenties in good health and CMV-seronegative.

The V gene is TRBV19, the J gene TRBJ2-1, with 9 bases that match TRBD1. The CDR3 loop spans 17 amino acids. V was clipped by 4 bases and J by 2 bases; unmatched bases: 9. The germline CDR1 and CDR2 sequences are LNHDA and SQIVND (reference sequence). The CDR3 DNA reads TGTGCCAGTAGTACAGTAACAGGGGGCGCGGCCTACAATGAGCAGTTCTTC. Protein product: CASSTVTGGAAYNEQFF.

This chain connects TRBV27 to TRBJ2-3; TRBD1 agrees at 7 bases. This CDR3 contains 15 residues. V was clipped by 1 base and J by 6 bases; unmatched bases: 7. Germline V CDR1 and CDR2: MNHEY, SMNVEV (reference sequence). Here the CDR3 DNA reads TGTGCCAGCAGTTTATTAAGCAGGGGGTCGGATACGCAGTATTTT. Residues: CASSLLSRGSDTQYF.

This chain joins TRBV12-2 and TRBJ2-7; the table names TRBD1, a call not compared with the DNA. TRBV12-2 is shown as a pseudogene. The CDR3 has 16 residues. The chain's CDR3 is CASRLFRDTGRDEQYF. The CDR3 DNA reads TGTGCAAGTCGCTTATTCCGCGACACTGGGCGAGACGAGCAGTACTTC.

The J gene is TRBJ1-3, the V gene TRBV27; TRBD1 is a possible D gene (6 bases). CDR1 is MNHEY, CDR2 SMNVEV, per germline (reference sequence). The CDR3 spans 16 residues. Trimming left V 5 bases short and J 2 bases short, with 16 bases between. The CDR3 spells CASSLTGSPPGNTIYF. The DNA for the CDR3 is TGTGCCAGCAGTCTTACAGGGAGTCCTCCTGGAAACACCATATATTTT.

V gene TRBV28 combines with J gene TRBJ2-1, with 10 bases aligning to TRBD2. Germline V gives CDR1 MDHEN, CDR2 SYDVKM. The CDR3 has 15 amino acids. Germline trimming cut 4 bases from V and 6 bases from J; bases unmatched to any gene: 6. Written as DNA, the CDR3 is TGTGCCAGCAGTTCAACTAGCGGGGTTCTCAATGAGCAGTTCTTC. Translated: CASSSTSGVLNEQFF.

The chain is built from TRBV19 and TRBJ2-2; 10 positions match TRBD1. V lost 4 bases to trimming and J lost 6 bases; unmatched junction nucleotides: 8. Germline CDR1 and CDR2: LNHDA and SQIVND (reference sequence). This CDR3 comprises 16 residues. The chain's CDR3 is CASSRGQGPYAGELFF. The CDR3 nucleotides are TGTGCCAGTAGTAGGGGACAGGGGCCTTACGCCGGGGAGCTGTTTTTT.